These 18 T cell receptor beta chains were sequenced from one sample in a study of T cell repertoires in cytomegalovirus infection. One entry per CDR3 protein results from TCRdb running MiXCR on the reads. The profile shows 550,000 to 850,000 distinct CDR3 sequences, about 30% of them singletons. No cognate antigen is known for these TCRs. The sequences come from cultured PBMCs, collected from culture after CMV antigen stimulation. Receptors were obtained from a human donor in good health (CMV status not recorded). Some clones in this sample may be carry-over from other donors' samples.

This clonotype turned up a few times. V usage is TRBV12-3 or TRBV12-4 and J usage is TRBJ2-7, with 8 nucleotides matching TRBD2. V shed 3 bases and J 3 bases; nucleotides not matched to a gene: 10. The CDR3 spans 16 residues. The CDR3 loop reads CASSLGGSGRGYEQYF. The DNA of the CDR3 is TGTGCCAGCAGTTTGGGAGGCAGCGGGAGAGGCTACGAGCAGTACTTC.

This clonotype was counted once. The chain is built from TRBV7-8 and TRBJ2-2; D gene uncertain. In germline, CDR1 is SGHVS, CDR2 FQNEAQ. There are 15 residues in the CDR3. V was shortened by 5 bases and J by 6 bases, with 16 bases between the two germline ends. The CDR3: CASSPQQSNAGELFF. In DNA form, the CDR3 reads TGTGCCAGCAGCCCACAACAGAGTAACGCCGGGGAGCTGTTTTTT.

The table lists this clonotype with a few counts. The rearrangement uses TRBV10-3 and TRBJ2-1, with 10 nucleotides matching TRBD2. V shed 7 bases and J 0 bases; nucleotides not matched to a gene: 9. The CDR3 extends over 17 amino acids. The germline V gene encodes CDR1 ENHRY and CDR2 SYGVKD. The CDR3 spells CAIKTGTSASSYNEQFF. For the CDR3, the DNA is TGTGCCATCAAGACAGGGACTAGCGCGAGCTCCTACAATGAGCAGTTCTTC.

This clonotype has a count of ten or more. V and J are TRBV7-2 and TRBJ2-5; D not resolved. The CDR3 length is 12 residues. Germline CDR1 SGHTA, CDR2 FQGNSA. V lost 2 bases and J lost 5, with 6 bases in between. The CDR3 loop reads CASSLKPETQYF. The CDR3 DNA is TGTGCCAGCAGCTTAAAACCGGAGACCCAGTACTTC.

This chain links TRBV6-2 or TRBV6-3 with TRBJ2-7; no reliable D call. CDR3 length: 12 amino acids. Germline CDR1 is MNHEY and CDR2 is SVGEGT. V was trimmed by 2 bases and J by 6 bases, leaving 8 bases between them. DNA of the CDR3: TGTGCCAGCAGTTACAGGGTCCGCGAGCAGTACTTC. Its translation: CASSYRVREQYF.

This clonotype was picked up one time. The chain employs TRBV20-1 and TRBJ2-1; 14 positions match TRBD2. This CDR3 is built from 14 residues. Looked up from germline, CDR1 is DFQATT and CDR2 is SNEGSKA (reference sequence). V trimming: 5 bases; J trimming: 6 bases; junction bases outside the gene matches: 3. DNA of the CDR3: TGCAGTGCTGTCGGGACTAGCGGGAGCAATGAGCAGTTCTTC. Translation: CSAVGTSGSNEQFF.

This clonotype was counted many times. The chain joins TRBV7-2 to TRBJ1-2, with TRBD1 matching over 7 bases. The CDR3 is made up of 15 amino acids. In germline, CDR1 is SGHTA, CDR2 FQGNSA. V was pared by 4 bases and J by 4 bases, with 9 bases of the junction left unmatched. CDR3 DNA sequence: TGTGCCAGCAGCTCTCGACAGGGAGGTGGCTATGGCTACACCTTC. Translating it yields CASSSRQGGGYGYTF.

The rearrangement links TRBV20-1 to TRBJ2-1; the D call may be TRBD1 or TRBD2 (5 bases each). The CDR3 consists of 14 residues. Germline V gene sequence: CDR1 DFQATT, CDR2 SNEGSKA (reference sequence). V lost 7 bases and J 7 bases, leaving 20 bases between the germline ends. The CDR3, as DNA: TGCAGTGTCCCAACCGGGACCCGGGGAAATGAGCAGTTCTTC. It translates to CSVPTGTRGNEQFF.

This clonotype has at least ten counts. The chain carries TRBV7-2 and TRBJ2-5, with D perhaps matching TRBD2 (6 bases). From germline, CDR1 is SGHTA and CDR2 FQGNSA. The CDR3 consists of 15 residues. Trimming shortened V by 4 bases and J by 1 base, and 13 bases separated the two germline ends. The CDR3 nucleotides are TGTGCCAGCAGCTGGGGGGTAGCCGTCCAAGAGACCCAGTACTTC. Protein: CASSWGVAVQETQYF.

This clonotype was counted between two and nine times. V usage is TRBV6-2 or TRBV6-3 and J usage is TRBJ2-5, with D unclear. The CDR3 spans 14 residues. Trimming took 6 bases from V and 3 from J, leaving 14 bases between them. CDR1 is MNHEY, CDR2 SVGEGT, per germline. The CDR3 here is CASSQTARKETQYF. The CDR3 DNA is TGTGCCAGCAGCCAGACGGCAAGAAAAGAGACCCAGTACTTC.

The V and J genes are TRBV20-1 and TRBJ2-7; D perhaps matches TRBD2 (5 bases). The CDR3 has 13 residues. V was cut by 6 bases and J by 6 bases, with 18 bases left in between. Germline V CDR1 and CDR2: DFQATT, SNEGSKA (reference sequence). CDR3: CSALTATSTEQYF. CDR3 nucleotides: TGCAGTGCCCTTACCGCCACTAGTACCGAGCAGTACTTC.

This clonotype was detected a few times. This chain links TRBV19 with TRBJ1-1; D is undetermined. The V end lost 3 bases, the J end lost 2 bases, and 10 bases lay between the germline ends. Germline CDR1 reads LNHDA; CDR2 reads SQIVND (reference sequence). The CDR3 is made up of 14 amino acids. DNA of the CDR3: TGTGCCAGTAGTATCATCGGAAGTAACACTGAAGCTTTCTTT. This gives the protein CASSIIGSNTEAFF.

The chain combines TRBV18 with TRBJ1-1, with D tentatively TRBD1 (6 bases). Germline lookup yields CDR1 KGHSH and CDR2 LQKENI. The CDR3 contains 14 residues. Deletions cut 3 bases from V and 6 bases from J, with 14 bases between. As DNA, the CDR3 is TGTGCCAGCTCACCGGGGGGCCGCTCGGCTGAAGCTTTCTTT. This sequence encodes CASSPGGRSAEAFF. The full variable domain, in which reference TRBV18 and TRBJ1-1 provide the parts outside the CDR3, is NAGVMQNPRHLVRRRGQEARLRCSPMKGHSHVYWYRQLPEEGLKFMVYLQKENIIDESGMPKERFSAEFPKEGPSILRIQQVVRGDSAAYFCASSPGGRSAEAFFGQGTRLTVV.

The rearrangement joins TRBV7-6 to TRBJ2-2; perhaps TRBD2 as D (6 bases). This CDR3 spans 19 amino acids. Germline V gene data show CDR1 as SGHVS and CDR2 as FNYEAQ. V was shortened by 2 bases and J by 2 bases, with 21 bases between the two germline ends. The DNA of the CDR3 is TGTGCCAGCAGCTTATGGTTCGGACTAACTTTAATAAACACCGGGGAGCTGTTTTTT. It translates to CASSLWFGLTLINTGELFF.

The chain couples TRBV10-1 to TRBJ2-1; 7 bases fit TRBD2. This CDR3 contains 13 residues. Per the germline V gene, CDR1 is WNHNN and CDR2 is SYGVQD (reference sequence). J was trimmed by 3 bases and V by 8 bases; bases with no gene match: 4. CDR3 DNA: TGCGCCAGCGCGTCTAGCGGCTACAATGAGCAGTTCTTC. This codes for CASASSGYNEQFF.

The rearrangement uses TRBV23-1 and TRBJ1-5, with D tentatively TRBD1 (5 bases). TRBV23-1 is flagged as an ORF with uncertain function. The CDR3 totals 16 residues. Between the trimmed V and J ends, which lost 8 bases and 2 bases, there was a span of 19 bases. The CDR3 DNA reads TGCGCCAGCCCAAAGGTGGGGGGAGAGCGCAATCAGCCCCAGCATTTT. Protein product: CASPKVGGERNQPQHF.

This clonotype was seen ten or more times. The V call is TRBV7-2, the J call TRBJ1-2; weak D call: TRBD1 (5 bases). Trimming cost V 3 bases and J 5 bases, with 10 bases left between them. CDR1 is SGHTA, CDR2 FQGNSA, per germline. This CDR3 is built from 13 residues. DNA for the CDR3: TGTGCCAGCAGCTTGGGCTCAGGGTATGGCTACACCTTC. Translated, it gives CASSLGSGYGYTF.

This chain connects TRBV20-1 to TRBJ2-5; TRBD2 might be the D (6 bases). V was trimmed by 1 base and J by 2 bases, leaving 20 bases between them. CDR1 and CDR2 from the germline V gene are DFQATT and SNEGSKA (reference sequence). The CDR3 is 17 amino acids. This CDR3 reads CSARVSTGGMRQETQYF. The DNA for the CDR3 is TGCAGTGCTAGAGTTTCGACTGGGGGGATGAGGCAAGAGACCCAGTACTTC.